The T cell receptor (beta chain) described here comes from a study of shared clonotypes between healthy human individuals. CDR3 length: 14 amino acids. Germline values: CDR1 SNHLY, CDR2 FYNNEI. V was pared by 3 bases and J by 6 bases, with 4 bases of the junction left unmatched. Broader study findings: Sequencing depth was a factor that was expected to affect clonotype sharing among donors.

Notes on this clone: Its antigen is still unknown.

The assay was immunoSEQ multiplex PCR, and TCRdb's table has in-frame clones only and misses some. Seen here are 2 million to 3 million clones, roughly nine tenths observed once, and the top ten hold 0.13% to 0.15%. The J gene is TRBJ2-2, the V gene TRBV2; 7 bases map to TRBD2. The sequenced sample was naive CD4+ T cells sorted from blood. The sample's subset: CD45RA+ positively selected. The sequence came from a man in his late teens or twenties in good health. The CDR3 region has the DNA TGTGCCAGCAGTGAGGGAGGGGTAGCCGGGGAGCTGTTTTTT. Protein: CASSEGGVAGELFF.